This is a list of T cell receptor beta chains from one sample in a study of blood T cell repertoires in COVID-19. The data were produced by immunoSEQ multiplex PCR, yet TCRdb's version contains in-frame clones alone and is incomplete. In the table there are 150,000 or so clones, over 80% of which are singletons. Material: peripheral blood. The receptors shown here come from a man older than 75 with acute or convalescent COVID-19. The CDR3 runs from the conserved cysteine through the conserved F or W. Some rows mark clone size as missing; the rest say once, few, many or name a class of expanded clone.

TRBJ1-2 | NA | TRBV7-2 | CASSPGGGYGYTF
TRBJ2-5 | NA | TRBV18 | CASSPGKGDSKTQYF
TRBJ1-1 | NA | TRBV5-1 | CASSTRTGKNTEAFF
TRBJ2-1 | NA | TRBV28 | CASSGGSRGNEQFF
TRBJ2-5 | NA | TRBV19 | CASNGGSLQETQYF
TRBJ2-7 | NA | TRBV3-1/TRBV3-2 | CASSRGQGRYEQYF
TRBJ1-1 | NA | TRBV27 | CASSPLRGASFF
TRBJ1-6 | NA | TRBV19 | CASSNHWDRSSSYNSPLHF
TRBJ2-5 | NA | TRBV29-1 | CSVEDRELAGWKTQYF
TRBJ2-7 | NA | TRBV30 | CATTGAGVYEQYF
TRBJ1-1 | NA | TRBV28 | CASSPNRGLVNTEAFF
TRBJ2-7 | once | TRBV2 | CARGTPQGGMGYEQYF
TRBJ1-3 | NA | TRBV28 | CASSPGGKGNTIYF
TRBJ2-5 | NA | TRBV6-5 | CASGWSATAQETQYF
TRBJ2-3 | NA | TRBV7-2 | CASSPNTGADTQYF
TRBJ1-2 | NA | TRBV7-9 | CASSLETNYGYTF
TRBJ1-5 | NA | TRBV5-1 | CASSLYAGSNQPQHF
TRBJ1-3 | NA | TRBV19 | CASRKDQGSGNTIYF
TRBJ2-3 | NA | TRBV24-1 | CATSDPAASGFDTQYF
TRBJ2-2 | NA | TRBV5-1 | CASSPAQGNTGELFF
TRBJ1-5 | NA | TRBV7-9 | CASSSGQPNQPQHF
TRBJ1-4 | NA | TRBV2 | CASRDRGLGNEKLFF
TRBJ1-1 | few | TRBV5-1 | CASSIGVDTEAFF
TRBJ1-3 | NA | TRBV30 | CAWSVLRQGAPTNSGNTIYF
TRBJ1-2 | NA | TRBV7-3 | CASSSHRQAGYTF